The 25 T cell receptor beta chains listed next were all sequenced from one sample in a study of T cell repertoires in cytomegalovirus infection. These receptors have no identified antigens. TCRdb re-analysed the reads in MiXCR, keeping a single row per CDR3 protein. The sample holds about half a million distinct CDR3 sequences, approximately 40% seen once. Here the sequenced sample was cultured PBMCs, taken from culture after CMV antigen stimulation. The receptors shown here come from a human donor in good health (CMV status not recorded). Some clones in this sample may be carry-over from other donors' samples.

J is TRBJ2-7 and V is TRBV28, with D tentatively TRBD2 (7 bases). Germline V gene sequence: CDR1 MDHEN, CDR2 SYDVKM. This CDR3 has 14 amino acids. V lost 7 bases, J lost 2 bases, and 15 bases lay in between. This chain's CDR3 is CASTHRGATYEQYF. The CDR3 DNA sequence: TGTGCCAGCACTCACCGGGGGGCCACCTACGAGCAGTACTTC.

V usage is TRBV5-4 and J usage is TRBJ2-1; the match to TRBD2 covers 7 bases. Germline V lookup: CDR1 SGHNT, CDR2 YYREEE (reference sequence). The CDR3 consists of 16 residues. Trimming cost V 0 bases and J 4 bases; bases outside gene matches: 7. CDR3 sequence (DNA): TGTGCCAGCAGCTTGGTCGCAACTAGCGAGTACAATGAGCAGTTCTTC. It encodes CASSLVATSEYNEQFF.

The chain carries TRBV7-9 and TRBJ2-7; 8 bases agree with TRBD1. Per the germline V gene, CDR1 is SEHNR and CDR2 is FQNEAQ (reference sequence). This CDR3 spans 16 amino acids. After removal of 4 bases from V and 3 bases from J, the junction contained 11 bases not matched to a gene. The CDR3 coding sequence is TGTGCCAGCAGCTCCCCGGCGGGACAGGTCCTCTACGAGCAGTACTTC. Translated: CASSSPAGQVLYEQYF.

This clonotype was detected only once. The CDR3 reads CASSPAVNTEAFF. The CDR3 DNA reads as TGTGCCAGCAGCCCCGCCGTTAACACTGAAGCTTTCTTT. The chain has TRBV3-1 and TRBJ1-1; D call uncertain. Germline CDR1 is LGHDT and CDR2 is YNNKEL (reference sequence). V was clipped by 4 bases and J by 2 bases, with 8 bases between them. This CDR3 has 13 residues.

CDR3 sequence (DNA): TGTGCCAGCTCTCCCGAGACTAGCGGGAGGATTACCGGGGAGCTGTTTTTT. Protein: CASSPETSGRITGELFF. V usage is TRBV6-2 or TRBV6-3 and J usage is TRBJ2-2, with 13 bases aligning to TRBD2. The CDR3 loop spans 17 amino acids. The junction had 11 bases not matched to a gene; V was cut back by 8 bases and J by 5 bases. Germline V gives CDR1 MNHEY, CDR2 SVGEGT.

The chain links TRBV5-1 to TRBJ1-1, with 9 bases identical to TRBD1. The CDR3 loop spans 14 amino acids. Per germline, CDR1 SGHRS and CDR2 YFSETQ. The J segment lost 4 bases and the V segment lost 1 base, leaving 2 bases of the junction unmatched. In DNA, the CDR3 is TGCGCCAGCAGCTTGTTGACAGGGGGCACTGAAGCTTTCTTT. Residues: CASSLLTGGTEAFF.

The table lists this clonotype with a few counts. The chain carries TRBV7-2 and TRBJ1-1, with 7 bases that match TRBD1. V shed 0 bases, J shed 5 bases, and the junction held 3 bases outside the gene matches. There are 14 residues in the CDR3. Per germline, CDR1 SGHTA and CDR2 FQGNSA. The DNA for the CDR3 is TGTGCCAGCAGCTTAGCAGGGGGCCTAACTGAAGCTTTCTTT. It specifies CASSLAGGLTEAFF. Supplemented by reference TRBV7-2 and TRBJ1-1, the full variable domain reads GAGVSQSPSNKVTEKGKDVELRCDPISGHTALYWYRQSLGQGLEFLIYFQGNSAPDKSGLPSDRFSAERTGGSVSTLTIQRTQQEDSAVYLCASSLAGGLTEAFFGQGTRLTVV.

V is TRBV11-2 and J is TRBJ2-1, with D tentatively TRBD2 (6 bases). V was cut by 5 bases and J by 7 bases, with 15 bases left in between. CDR1 SGHAT and CDR2 FQNNGV come from the germline V gene. The CDR3 length is 14 residues. In nucleotides, the CDR3 is TGTGCCAGCAGCCTCCTGCGGGGCGAGAATGAGCAGTTCTTC. Translating gives CASSLLRGENEQFF.

A few counts support this clonotype. The chain has TRBV12-3 or TRBV12-4 and TRBJ2-2; 7 nucleotides agree with TRBD2. There are 17 residues in the CDR3. J was trimmed by 3 bases and V by 5 bases; bases with no gene match: 12. The CDR3 spells CASSPWGGVGHTGELFF. The CDR3 nucleotides read TGTGCCAGCAGTCCCTGGGGGGGAGTAGGTCACACCGGGGAGCTGTTTTTT.

This chain joins TRBV7-2 and TRBJ1-1, with D possibly being TRBD1 (6 bases). V lost 2 bases, J lost 1 base, and 11 bases lay in between. The CDR3 extends over 15 amino acids. Germline CDR1 is SGHTA and CDR2 is FQGNSA. CDR3 nucleotides: TGTGCCAGCAGCTTATTGGGACAAGAGAACACTGAAGCTTTCTTT. Amino acids: CASSLLGQENTEAFF. The whole variable domain, filled in from reference TRBV7-2 and TRBJ1-1, reads GAGVSQSPSNKVTEKGKDVELRCDPISGHTALYWYRQSLGQGLEFLIYFQGNSAPDKSGLPSDRFSAERTGGSVSTLTIQRTQQEDSAVYLCASSLLGQENTEAFFGQGTRLTVV.

V and J are TRBV7-2 and TRBJ1-5; D is unresolved. Germline V gene sequence: CDR1 SGHTA, CDR2 FQGNSA. V was pared by 7 bases and J by 9 bases, with 16 bases between. This CDR3 is built from 13 residues. The CDR3: CASTRYGGRPQHF. The CDR3 DNA is TGTGCCAGCACCCGATATGGAGGACGGCCCCAGCATTTT.

This clonotype was observed a handful of times. The chain uses TRBV12-3 or TRBV12-4 and TRBJ2-1; 13 nucleotides align to TRBD2. This CDR3 is 20 amino acids long. The ends lost 5 bases at V and 4 bases at J; junction bases unmatched: 17. CDR3 nucleotide sequence: TGTGCCAGCAGTCCTCGCCCTGGACTAGCGGGGGCGCGACTATACAATGAGCAGTTCTTC. Translated: CASSPRPGLAGARLYNEQFF.

This clonotype was detected only a few times. The chain carries TRBV7-6 and TRBJ2-1; D may correspond to TRBD1 or TRBD2 (5 bases each). V lost 4 bases to trimming and J lost 10 bases, with 20 bases between them. CDR1 is SGHVS, CDR2 FNYEAQ, per germline. CDR3 length: 15 amino acids. In nucleotides, the CDR3 is TGTGCCAGCAGCTCTCCGGGACCACGGGTCCCCGAGCAGTTCTTC. It codes for CASSSPGPRVPEQFF.

The chain has TRBV6-5 and TRBJ1-5; 7 positions match TRBD1. CDR1 and CDR2 from the germline V gene are MNHEY and SVGAGI. The CDR3 loop spans 14 amino acids. Trimming cost V 6 bases and J 6 bases; bases outside gene matches: 8. The CDR3 DNA reads as TGTGCCAGCAGGACACAGGGGATTGGTCAGCCCCAGCATTTT. Protein product: CASRTQGIGQPQHF.

J is TRBJ2-5 and V is TRBV4-2, with 10 bases matching TRBD2. Germline loops: CDR1 LGHNA, CDR2 YNFKEQ. The CDR3 has 16 residues. V shed 4 bases and J 5 bases; nucleotides not matched to a gene: 10. CDR3 loop: CASSPVSGGARETQYF. The CDR3 DNA follows: TGTGCCAGCAGCCCTGTGAGCGGGGGGGCCCGGGAGACCCAGTACTTC.

DNA for the CDR3: TGTGCCAGCAGCTTGACTTTCACACATATCAACTTTAGCAATCAGCCCCAGCATTTT. It encodes CASSLTFTHINFSNQPQHF. The chain joins TRBV7-2 to TRBJ1-5; no definite D call. V was trimmed by 3 bases and J by 0 bases, leaving 21 bases between them. Germline lookup yields CDR1 SGHTA and CDR2 FQGNSA. The CDR3 loop spans 19 amino acids. The entire variable domain, with the rest obtained from reference TRBV7-2 and TRBJ1-5, is as follows: GAGVSQSPSNKVTEKGKDVELRCDPISGHTALYWYRQSLGQGLEFLIYFQGNSAPDKSGLPSDRFSAERTGGSVSTLTIQRTQQEDSAVYLCASSLTFTHINFSNQPQHFGDGTRLSIL.

This clonotype has just a few counts. The chain combines TRBV7-2 with TRBJ1-6; D is uncertain. There are 15 residues in the CDR3. The germline V and J ends were trimmed by 3 bases and 6 bases, with 12 bases remaining between them. CDR1 is SGHTA and CDR2 is FQGNSA in the germline V gene. The CDR3 region is CASSLGQPPNSPLHF. Here the CDR3 DNA reads TGTGCCAGCAGCTTGGGCCAGCCACCTAATTCACCCCTCCACTTT.

This clonotype was found a few times. J is TRBJ2-7 and V is TRBV28; no definite D call. The CDR3 runs 10 residues. The germline V gene has CDR1 MDHEN and CDR2 SYDVKM. Trimming removed 7 bases from V and 2 bases from J, with 3 bases in between. As DNA, the CDR3 is TGTGCCAGCACGCCCTACGAGCAGTACTTC. Amino acids: CASTPYEQYF.

The chain recombines TRBV7-2 with TRBJ2-3; 7 nucleotides match TRBD1. The germline V gene has CDR1 SGHTA and CDR2 FQGNSA. This CDR3 region has 15 residues. V lost 3 bases and J lost 3; bases outside the gene matches: 6. The CDR3 DNA reads TGTGCCAGCAGCTTTAGGGGGCAGGGTACAGATACGCAGTATTTT. It codes for CASSFRGQGTDTQYF.

The chain links TRBV20-1 to TRBJ2-7, with 7 bases fitting TRBD1. This CDR3 region has 13 residues. Germline-derived CDR1 and CDR2 are DFQATT and SNEGSKA (reference sequence). The V gene end was trimmed by 5 bases and the J gene end by 5 bases; junction bases not matched to a gene: 9. The CDR3 sequence: CSAFPGQLNEQYF. DNA of the CDR3: TGCAGTGCTTTCCCGGGACAGTTAAACGAGCAGTACTTC.

This clonotype was detected a few times. V is TRBV6-2 or TRBV6-3 and J is TRBJ1-1, with D possibly TRBD1 on 6 matching bases. The CDR3 is 12 amino acids. CDR1 and CDR2 from the germline V gene are MNHEY and SVGEGT. Trimming pared 11 bases from V and 5 bases from J, leaving 15 bases between. DNA of the CDR3: TGTGCCCCCTATGGAGGGGGAACTGAAGCTTTCTTT. Its protein product is CAPYGGGTEAFF.

J is TRBJ2-5 and V is TRBV18, with D maybe TRBD1 (5 bases). Between the trimmed V and J ends, which lost 2 bases and 5 bases, there was a span of 12 bases. The CDR3 has 14 residues. Germline CDR1 KGHSH, CDR2 LQKENI. CDR3 DNA sequence: TGTGCCAGCTCACCAGGGGCAGCTTTGGAGACCCAGTACTTC. Residues: CASSPGAALETQYF.

The J gene is TRBJ2-5, the V gene TRBV19, with no clear D. Germline V gene lookup returns CDR1 LNHDA and CDR2 SQIVND (reference sequence). The CDR3 is 13 amino acids. V lost 3 bases to trimming and J lost 2 bases, with 7 bases between them. The CDR3 spells CASSMTSQETQYF. The CDR3 DNA reads TGTGCCAGTAGTATGACAAGTCAAGAGACCCAGTACTTC.

CDR3 nucleotides: TGTGCCAGCAGCGTATACGGGAACTACAATGAGCAGTTCTTC. It translates to CASSVYGNYNEQFF. This sequence joins TRBV9 and TRBJ2-1; maybe TRBD2 (5 bases). The V gene's germline CDR1 is SGDLS and CDR2 YYNGEE. The V end was cut by 1 base, the J end by 3 bases, with 8 bases between. The CDR3 totals 14 residues.

CDR3 loop: CASGKWGVQPQHF. CDR3 bases: TGTGCTAGTGGCAAGTGGGGGGTTCAGCCCCAGCATTTT. This rearrangement joins TRBV12-5 to TRBJ1-5, with a tentative D call TRBD1 (5 bases). The CDR3 is 13 amino acids. The V gene's germline CDR1 is LGHNT and CDR2 FRNRAP. Trimming stripped 6 bases from V and 6 bases from J, with 12 bases between.